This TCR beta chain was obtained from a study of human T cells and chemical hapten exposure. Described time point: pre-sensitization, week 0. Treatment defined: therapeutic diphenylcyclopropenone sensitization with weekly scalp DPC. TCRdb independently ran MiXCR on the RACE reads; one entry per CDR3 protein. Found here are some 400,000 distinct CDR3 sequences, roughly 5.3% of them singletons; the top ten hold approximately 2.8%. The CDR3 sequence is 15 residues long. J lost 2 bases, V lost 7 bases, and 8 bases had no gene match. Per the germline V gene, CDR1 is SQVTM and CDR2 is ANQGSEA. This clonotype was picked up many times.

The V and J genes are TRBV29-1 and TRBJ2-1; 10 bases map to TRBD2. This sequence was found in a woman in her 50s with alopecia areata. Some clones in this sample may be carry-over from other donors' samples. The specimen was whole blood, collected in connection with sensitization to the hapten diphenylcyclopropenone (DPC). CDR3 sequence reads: CSAPLSGRAYNEQFF. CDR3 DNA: TGCAGCGCCCCCTTAAGCGGGAGGGCCTACAATGAGCAGTTCTTC.